Listed here is a single TCR beta chain. Its antigen is still unknown. The treatment: oral pan-JAK inhibitor, 5-10 mg twice daily. Sequencing used cDNA as its template, made by extracting RNA and reverse transcribing it. Profiled with immunoSEQ multiplex PCR; TCRdb holds only in-frame clones, not every one. The sample has around 100,000 clones; roughly three fifths are singletons. The data were obtained in a study of CD8+ T cells in alopecia areata. Study-wide findings and caveats: There was only one nonresponder, so it was unclear how baseline CD8+ expansion relates to response.

In germline, CDR1 is SNHLY, CDR2 FYNNEI. Trimming cost V 3 bases and J 4 bases, with 12 bases left between them. The CDR3 sequence is 15 residues long. This receptor was identified in a human donor with alopecia areata. The sequenced sample was CD8+ T cells sorted from blood, obtained between weeks 55 and 65, from a patient treated with tofacitinib. This chain links TRBV2 with TRBJ2-2; D possibly corresponds to TRBD2 (7 bases). Here the CDR3 reads CASSDLAGATGELFF. The DNA of the CDR3 is TGTGCCAGCAGTGATCTGGCGGGGGCCACCGGGGAGCTGTTTTTT.